This TCR beta chain was documented in a study of shared clonotypes between healthy human individuals. General observations from the study: Non-shared clonotypes showed lower generation probabilities than clonotypes common to all four donors.

Sequencing used immunoSEQ multiplex PCR; TCRdb keeps in-frame clones, though not all of them. The data show over 800,000 clones, with approximately 92% seen just once and around 24% held by the top ten. Naivety among CD8 cells was defined by CD45RO negativity and positive CCR7 selection, thereby excluding terminally differentiated effector memory CD45RA+ cells. Trimming cost V 6 bases and J 3 bases, with 18 bases left between them. The CDR3 consists of 16 residues. In germline, CDR1 is LGHNT, CDR2 FRNRAP. Remarks on this clone: What it binds is not known.

The V and J genes are TRBV12-5 and TRBJ2-1; no firm D call. The receptor was derived from a man in his thirties or forties in good health. Sequencing input: naive CD8+ T cells sorted from blood. The chain's CDR3 is CASGDHPAVSYNEQFF. Written as DNA, the CDR3 is TGTGCTAGTGGCGACCACCCGGCGGTTAGCTACAATGAGCAGTTCTTC.